Detailed here is one TCR beta chain. The antigen remains undetermined. The source of the sample is a study of T cells after yellow fever vaccination. Findings and limits, study-wide: Clones from primary vaccination mostly reappeared after the booster (roughly 95% CD4, about 88% CD8).

From the 5' RACE reads, TCRdb called clonotypes with MiXCR, one entry per CDR3 protein. The sample comprises 500,000 to 650,000 distinct CDR3 sequences, approximately 12% of which are singletons, and about an eighth rests with the top ten. This TCR came from a man aged 30 to 45 who received the YFV17D yellow fever vaccine. The sequencing here drew on PBMCs, taken on the day of the yellow fever booster vaccination.

CDR3 protein: CASSEPPDYSSYEQYF. In nucleotides, the CDR3 is TGTGCCAGCAGTGAACCCCCAGACTACAGTTCCTACGAGCAGTACTTC. The gene calls are TRBV2 and TRBJ2-7; a weak D match, TRBD2 (5 bases). This CDR3 is 16 amino acids long. The V gene lost 2 bases and the J gene lost 1 base, with 15 bases spanning the gap. Germline V gene sequence: CDR1 SNHLY, CDR2 FYNNEI.